The clone carrying this TCR beta chain was found a few times. Its target is unknown. The sample originates from a study of STAT5B mutations in CD4+ large granular lymphocyte leukemia. Notes on the study in general: Patient CD4-sorted repertoires stayed more clonal than healthy ones after leukemic-clone removal. TRBV06-family usage was enriched in top patient clones (8/27) versus controls (2/35). Around 25% of private leukemic clonotypes occurred rarely in other patients' non-leukemic repertoires. Higher CD4+ than CD8+ T-LGLL clonality might reflect small sample size.

Profiling relied on immunoSEQ multiplex PCR, and the TCRdb table lists in-frame clones only, not all of them. The sample contains around 30,000 clones, about 85% of which appear only once. V lost 0 bases and J lost 8, with 13 bases in between. CDR3 length: 14 residues. CDR1 LGHNA and CDR2 YNFKEQ come from the germline V gene. This sequence was found in a human donor in good health. The chain has TRBV4-2 and TRBJ1-1; D call uncertain. The sample consisted of CD4+ T cells from blood buffy coats. CDR3 sequence reads: CASSQDAQLGEAFF. The CDR3 DNA reads as TGTGCCAGCAGCCAAGACGCACAGTTAGGGGAAGCTTTCTTT.